Below, 12 T cell receptor beta chains from the same sample are listed, as sequenced in a study of T cell responses to AZD1222 COVID-19 vaccine. Repertoires were generated with immunoSEQ multiplex PCR, while TCRdb's copy carries only in-frame clones and drops some. The table records 150,000 to 200,000 clones, around 90% of them present only once. This specimen was peripheral blood, taken on day 0 of AZD1222 vaccination. These receptors all stem from an adult in good health.

This chain uses TRBV28 with TRBJ2-5; TRBD2 matches 8 bases. The length of the CDR3 is 15 residues. J gave up 2 bases and V 3 bases, and 5 bases lay outside the gene matches. Per germline, CDR1 MDHEN and CDR2 SYDVKM. Written as DNA, the CDR3 is TGTGCCAGCAGTTTTCGCGGGGGGATTCAAGAGACCCAGTACTTC. This sequence encodes CASSFRGGIQETQYF.

About this clone itself: Other nucleotide sequences in the sample specify the same CDR3. The rearrangement uses TRBV19 and TRBJ1-2; 7 positions match TRBD1. The CDR3 has 13 residues. Germline V lookup: CDR1 LNHDA, CDR2 SQIVND (reference sequence). V lost 6 bases and J lost 2; bases outside the gene matches: 3. Written as DNA, the CDR3 is TGTGCCAGTAGCAAACAGGGGAACTATGGCTACACCTTC. It yields the protein CASSKQGNYGYTF.

The chain couples TRBV4-1 to TRBJ1-4; the D gene is possibly TRBD1 (5 bases). This CDR3 is built from 15 residues. Germline-derived CDR1 and CDR2 are MGHRA and YSYEKL. V lost 3 bases and J lost 8, with 16 bases in between. The CDR3 nucleotides are TGCGCCAGCAGCCAGGGGACGGCCGGCGGGGAAAAACTGTTTTTT. Protein: CASSQGTAGGEKLFF.

The chain carries TRBV4-1 and TRBJ1-2, with D uncertain. The CDR3 runs to 11 residues. Trimming left V 0 bases short and J 6 bases short, with 2 bases between. Germline lookup yields CDR1 MGHRA and CDR2 YSYEKL. This CDR3 is CASSQDHGYTF. The CDR3 DNA follows: TGCGCCAGCAGCCAAGACCATGGCTACACCTTC.

V usage is TRBV7-2 and J usage is TRBJ1-2; no reliable D call. The V end lost 1 base, the J end lost 7 bases, and 16 bases lay between the germline ends. The V gene's germline CDR1 is SGHTA and CDR2 FQGNSA. This CDR3 comprises 15 residues. CDR3 region: CASSLGSSPERGYTF. CDR3 in DNA: TGTGCCAGCAGCTTAGGGAGCAGCCCGGAACGTGGCTACACCTTC.

The table lists this clone with a count of one. The rearrangement joins TRBV6-5 to TRBJ2-7; the match to TRBD2 covers 11 bases. This CDR3 has 14 amino acids. V shed 6 bases and J 3 bases; nucleotides not matched to a gene: 4. The germline V gene encodes CDR1 MNHEY and CDR2 SVGAGI. This chain's CDR3 is CASRPSGGSYEQYF. The CDR3 DNA reads TGTGCCAGCAGGCCTAGCGGGGGGAGCTACGAGCAGTACTTC.

As to this clone: At one boundary the junction diverges from the germline segment, which might be a read error. The V call is TRBV7-7, the J call TRBJ1-3; D gene unclear. CDR1 and CDR2 from the germline V gene are SSHAT and FNYEAQ (reference sequence). This CDR3 has 15 residues. In nucleotides, the CDR3 is TGTGCTAGCAGCTTAGATCGGAGCTCTGGAAACACCATATATTTT. As protein: CASSLDRSSGNTIYF.

The chain has TRBV5-1 and TRBJ2-1, with 7 bases that match TRBD2. V gave up 0 bases and J gave up 6 bases; unmatched junction bases: 6. CDR3 size: 15 residues. Germline CDR1 SGHRS, CDR2 YFSETQ. CDR3 region: CASSLVAGVTNEQFF. The CDR3 bases are TGCGCCAGCAGCTTGGTTGCGGGAGTCACCAATGAGCAGTTCTTC.

The chain couples TRBV5-6 to TRBJ1-5, with D tentatively TRBD1 (6 bases). This CDR3 has 16 amino acids. Trimming stripped 3 bases from V and 0 bases from J, with 13 bases between. Germline loops: CDR1 SGHDT, CDR2 YYEEEE. CDR3 in amino acids: CASSWWTVNSNQPQHF. The CDR3, as DNA: TGTGCCAGCAGCTGGTGGACAGTCAATAGCAATCAGCCCCAGCATTTT.

This sequence joins TRBV19 and TRBJ1-6, with 10 positions matching TRBD1. The CDR3 contains 17 residues. Unmatched junction bases numbered 11, after V lost 4 bases and J lost 8 bases. Germline CDR1 is LNHDA and CDR2 is SQIVND (reference sequence). DNA for the CDR3: TGTGCCAGTAGTACGATCGGAGGGACAGGGGCGGATTCACCCCTCCACTTT. Its translation: CASSTIGGTGADSPLHF.

This chain links TRBV19 with TRBJ1-6, with unresolved D. The CDR3 is made up of 16 amino acids. Trimming cost V 5 bases and J 3 bases, with 14 bases left between them. Germline lookup yields CDR1 LNHDA and CDR2 SQIVND (reference sequence). Here the CDR3 DNA reads TGTGCCAGTAGTTCTTACACCGGTGACTATAATTCACCCCTCCACTTT. It is translated as CASSSYTGDYNSPLHF.

The V and J genes are TRBV20-1 and TRBJ1-5; TRBD1 matches 11 bases. The V and J ends lost 6 bases and 2 bases, in that order; junction bases with no gene match: 6. This CDR3 is built from 15 residues. Looked up from germline, CDR1 is DFQATT and CDR2 is SNEGSKA (reference sequence). CDR3 sequence reads: CSASRTGGGNQPQHF. CDR3 bases: TGCAGTGCCAGTCGGACAGGGGGCGGCAATCAGCCCCAGCATTTT.